The 24 T cell receptor beta chains given below trace back to one sample, sequenced in a study of CD8+CD57+ T cells in acquired aplastic anemia. TCR beta VDJ and CDR3 profiles were obtained from a genomic DNA template. MiXCR, run by TCRdb on the reads, gives a single entry per CDR3 protein. Of around 180,000 distinct CDR3 sequences listed, around three fifths are singletons. Sequencing input: sorted CD4+, CD8+, or CD8+CD57+ T cells (not recorded which) from PBMCs. The receptors come from a human donor with severe aplastic anemia or a healthy control (not recorded which).

This chain uses TRBV30 with TRBJ2-1; D might be TRBD2 (5 bases). Germline CDR1 GTSNPN, CDR2 SVGIG (reference sequence). Deletions cut 2 bases from V and 4 bases from J, with 6 bases between. The CDR3 contains 12 residues. CDR3 bases: TGTGCCTGGAGTCCGGGGTACAATGAGCAGTTCTTC. Translation: CAWSPGYNEQFF.

The chain recombines TRBV5-1 with TRBJ2-1; tentative D call: TRBD1 (6 bases). CDR3 size: 14 residues. V lost 0 bases, J lost 5 bases, and 9 bases lay in between. CDR1 SGHRS and CDR2 YFSETQ come from the germline V gene. CDR3 in DNA: TGCGCCAGCAGCTTGGGGCAGGGGAACAATGAGCAGTTCTTC. This gives the protein CASSLGQGNNEQFF.

The chain is built from TRBV20-1 and TRBJ2-7; D unresolved. The CDR3 is made up of 12 amino acids. The V and J ends lost 6 bases and 3 bases respectively, with 12 bases between them. Germline assignment: CDR1 DFQATT and CDR2 SNEGSKA (reference sequence). The CDR3 nucleotides are TGCAGTGCGCACCCCAGCGACTACGAGCAGTACTTC. It translates to CSAHPSDYEQYF.

The V gene is TRBV20-1, the J gene TRBJ1-5; 9 nucleotides match TRBD1. CDR1 is DFQATT, CDR2 SNEGSKA, per germline (reference sequence). After removal of 1 base from V and 4 bases from J, the junction contained 5 bases not matched to a gene. The CDR3 extends over 15 amino acids. The chain's CDR3 is CSARGGDRENQPQHF. In DNA form, the CDR3 reads TGCAGTGCTAGAGGGGGGGACAGGGAAAATCAGCCCCAGCATTTT.

The rearrangement joins TRBV12-3 or TRBV12-4 to TRBJ1-2; D gene uncertain. V dropped 6 bases and J dropped 8 bases, with 19 bases sitting between them. CDR3 length equals 14 residues. The CDR3 loop is CASSSIRGSGGYTF. The CDR3 nucleotides are TGTGCCAGCAGCTCGATACGAGGGTCGGGGGGCTACACCTTC.

This chain connects TRBV7-2 to TRBJ1-6; 11 bases line up with TRBD1. Germline assignment: CDR1 SGHTA and CDR2 FQGNSA. The CDR3 is made up of 15 amino acids. J lost 10 bases, V lost 4 bases, and 6 bases had no gene match. This chain's CDR3 is CASSYPGQGGSPLHF. The CDR3 DNA reads TGTGCCAGCAGCTATCCGGGACAGGGGGGATCACCCCTCCACTTT.

The chain is built from TRBV7-9 and TRBJ1-6; TRBD1 is a possible D gene (6 bases). This CDR3 contains 14 residues. The V gene lost 5 bases and the J gene lost 9 bases, with 14 bases spanning the gap. Germline CDR1 and CDR2: SEHNR and FQNEAQ (reference sequence). CDR3 in DNA: TGTGCCAGCAGCACCTACAGGGACGGTTCACCCCTCCACTTT. Translation gives CASSTYRDGSPLHF.

V gene TRBV7-9 combines with J gene TRBJ1-6, with D possibly matching TRBD1 (5 bases). The J call is in doubt because the DNA end fits TRBJ1-5 better. Germline values: CDR1 SEHNR, CDR2 FQNEAQ (reference sequence). CDR3 length: 16 amino acids. In DNA, the CDR3 is TGTGCCAGCAGCTTCGGGGCAGGTGGTGGCAATCAGCCCCAGCATTTT. As protein: CASSFGAGGGNQPQHF.

Details on this clonotype: A much larger clone differs by one base, so this may be a read error. The missing conserved phenylalanine or tryptophan at the end of this CDR3 makes a read error likely. The gene calls are TRBV12-3 or TRBV12-4 and TRBJ2-7; D uncertain. This CDR3 is built from 14 residues. V was pared by 2 bases and J by 7 bases, with 15 bases between. The CDR3 DNA sequence: TGTGCCAGCAGTTTACTTTCTGAAAAGGCGGAGCAGTACCTC. Encoded protein: CASSLLSEKAEQYL.

There are a few counts of this clonotype. This chain connects TRBV7-9 to TRBJ1-2, with TRBD1 as a possible D gene (5 bases). This CDR3 spans 16 amino acids. Germline loops: CDR1 SEHNR, CDR2 FQNEAQ (reference sequence). Trimming cost V 5 bases and J 10 bases, with 26 bases left between them. The chain's CDR3 is CASSRDSGAPTVDYTF. Written as DNA, the CDR3 is TGTGCCAGCAGCCGCGACAGTGGGGCTCCGACTGTCGACTACACCTTC. The full variable domain, completed using reference TRBV7-9 and TRBJ1-2, is DTGVSQNPRHKITKRGQNVTFRCDPISEHNRLYWYRQTLGQGPEFLTYFQNEAQLEKSRLLSDRFSAERPKGSFSTLEIQRTEQGDSAMYLCASSRDSGAPTVDYTFGSGTRLTVV.

The chain combines TRBV15 with TRBJ2-7, with 7 bases that match TRBD2. The junction had 9 bases not matched to a gene; V was cut back by 1 base and J by 6 bases. The CDR3 contains 15 residues. Germline V gives CDR1 LNHNV, CDR2 YYDKDF (reference sequence). The CDR3: CATSRGGGYWSEQYV. CDR3 nucleotide sequence: TGTGCCACCAGCAGAGGCGGGGGTTATTGGTCCGAGCAGTACGTC.

This sequence joins TRBV7-9 and TRBJ1-2; D gene ambiguous. The CDR3 is 14 residues long. Per germline, CDR1 SEHNR and CDR2 FQNEAQ (reference sequence). Trimming took off 2 bases at V and 0 bases at J, with 7 bases between the two ends. CDR3 loop: CASSLRQSNYGYTF. The CDR3 region has the DNA TGTGCCAGCAGCTTACGCCAATCTAACTATGGCTACACCTTC.

The gene calls are TRBV12-3 or TRBV12-4 and TRBJ2-7; the D is unclear. Trimming took off 5 bases at V and 7 bases at J, with 15 bases between the two ends. The CDR3 length is 13 residues. CDR3 in DNA: TGTGCCAGCAGTCCACGGGCGCCTTCGGAGCAGTACTTC. Protein: CASSPRAPSEQYF.

This chain uses TRBV4-2 with TRBJ2-7; D gene ambiguous. Trimming cost V 0 bases and J 3 bases, with 9 bases left between them. This CDR3 spans 14 amino acids. Germline lookup yields CDR1 LGHNA and CDR2 YNFKEQ. The CDR3 region is CASSQEGVFYEQYF. The CDR3 nucleotides are TGTGCCAGCAGCCAAGAGGGCGTATTCTACGAGCAGTACTTC.

In regard to this clonotype: A junction boundary mismatches the germline segment, possibly from a read error. The chain is built from TRBV7-8 and TRBJ2-7; D might be TRBD1 (5 bases). The CDR3 loop spans 13 amino acids. CDR1 and CDR2 from the germline V gene are SGHVS and FQNEAQ. As DNA, the CDR3 is TGCGCCAGCAGCTTGGCCCAGGGTGGCGAGCAGTACTTC. This gives the protein CASSLAQGGEQYF. The full variable domain, rest sourced from reference TRBV7-8 and TRBJ2-7, is GAGVSQSPRYKVAKRGQDVALRCDPISGHVSLFWYQQALGQGPEFLTYFQNEAQLDKSGLPSDRFFAERPEGSVSTLKIQRTQQEDSAVYLCASSLAQGGEQYFGPGTRLTVT.

The sample holds a few counts of this clonotype. This sequence joins TRBV24-1 and TRBJ1-2; D is undetermined. Germline CDR1 and CDR2: KGHDR and SFDVKD. The CDR3 is made up of 15 amino acids. V was clipped by 5 bases and J by 2 bases, with 14 bases between them. The CDR3, as DNA: TGTGCCACCAGTGGGTCACCTACAGAGAACTATGGCTACACCTTC. Residues: CATSGSPTENYGYTF.

As to this clonotype: The conserved closing phenylalanine or tryptophan is absent in this CDR3, likely reflecting a read error. No DNA is shown, since the ends of the CDR3 on it are uncertain; the CDR3 is the one TCRdb lists. The genes are TRBV5-4 and TRBJ1-3; the table's D gene call, TRBD1, was not cross checked with the DNA. The germline CDR1 and CDR2 sequences are SGHNT and YYREEE (reference sequence). The CDR3 region is 9 residues in length, termini included. This CDR3 reads CASSPGWGG.

This chain connects TRBV9 to TRBJ2-1, with TRBD2 matching over 12 bases. This CDR3 has 15 amino acids. V was pared by 3 bases and J by 5 bases, with 3 bases of the junction left unmatched. The V gene's germline CDR1 is SGDLS and CDR2 YYNGEE. CDR3 region: CASSASGRANNEQFF. CDR3 sequence (DNA): TGTGCCAGCAGCGCTAGCGGGAGGGCAAACAATGAGCAGTTCTTC. Using reference TRBV9 and TRBJ2-1 for the parts outside the CDR3, the full variable domain is DSGVTQTPKHLITATGQRVTLRCSPRSGDLSVYWYQQSLDQGLQFLIQYYNGEERAKGNILERFSAQQFPDLHSELNLSSLELGDSALYFCASSASGRANNEQFFGPGTRLTVL.

V gene TRBV7-3 combines with J gene TRBJ2-1; D not resolved. V shed 5 bases and J shed 0 bases, with 8 bases lying between them. The CDR3 runs 14 residues. In germline, CDR1 is SGHTA, CDR2 FQGTGA. CDR3 region: CASSPSISYNEQFF. The CDR3 nucleotides read TGTGCCAGCAGCCCCTCTATCTCCTACAATGAGCAGTTCTTC.

V is TRBV20-1 and J is TRBJ2-7; D is perhaps TRBD1 (5 bases). Germline V gene data show CDR1 as DFQATT and CDR2 as SNEGSKA (reference sequence). This CDR3 is 13 amino acids long. Trimming removed 3 bases at V and 2 bases at J, with 11 bases between. The chain's CDR3 is CSARGLTTYEQYF. CDR3 nucleotide sequence: TGCAGTGCTAGGGGGCTAACTACCTACGAGCAGTACTTC.

This clonotype was seen repeatedly, ten times or more. The rearrangement uses TRBV6-5 and TRBJ2-5, with 14 bases identical to TRBD2. The CDR3 loop spans 16 amino acids. Losses at the gene ends were 4 bases for V and 2 bases for J; bases not matched to a gene: 3. CDR1 and CDR2 from the germline V gene are MNHEY and SVGAGI. Here the CDR3 reads CASSSTSGGAQETQYF. DNA of the CDR3: TGTGCCAGCAGTTCGACTAGCGGGGGGGCTCAAGAGACCCAGTACTTC.

This clonotype was observed a handful of times. This chain links TRBV10-3 with TRBJ2-5; D is perhaps TRBD2 (6 bases). With 4 bases removed from V and 2 bases from J, the gap between germline ends came to 14 bases. This CDR3 contains 15 residues. Germline V gives CDR1 ENHRY, CDR2 SYGVKD. The DNA for the CDR3 is TGTGCCATCAGTGGCAAAGGCGGGATACAAGAGACCCAGTACTTC. Its protein product is CAISGKGGIQETQYF.

This chain joins TRBV2 and TRBJ1-1, with D tentatively TRBD1 (5 bases). From germline, CDR1 is SNHLY and CDR2 FYNNEI. V lost 6 bases, J lost 0 bases, and 11 bases lay in between. This CDR3 is built from 14 residues. In DNA, the CDR3 is TGTGCCAGCAGAGACAGTCCCCTGAACACTGAAGCTTTCTTT. It translates to CASRDSPLNTEAFF.

This chain connects TRBV5-4 to TRBJ2-5; TRBD2 is a possible D gene (5 bases). The CDR3 length is 14 residues. V was pared by 4 bases and J by 4 bases, with 14 bases between. CDR1 SGHNT and CDR2 YYREEE come from the germline V gene (reference sequence). The CDR3 region is CASSSLAAGETQYF. The CDR3 nucleotides read TGTGCCAGCAGCAGTCTGGCGGCGGGAGAGACCCAGTACTTC.